The rows below give T cell receptor beta chains drawn from one sample of a study of T cell responses to AZD1222 COVID-19 vaccine. Measured with immunoSEQ multiplex PCR; TCRdb has only the in-frame clones, and not every one. This sample yields nearly 110,000 clones, of which approximately 90% are seen a single time; around 4.5% belongs to the top ten. The sequencing here drew on peripheral blood, taken on day 0 of AZD1222 vaccination. The receptors shown here come from an adult in good health. Both conserved end residues are part of each CDR3. D genes are given only for firm matches. Only some rows state a clone size, as once, few, many or a class for expanded clones.

d_gene | j_gene | abundance | v_gene | CDR3nt | CDR3aa
- | TRBJ1-1 | - | TRBV12-3/TRBV12-4 | TGTGCCAGCAGTTTCCCAGGGAACACTGAAGCTTTCTTT | CASSFPGNTEAFF
- | TRBJ1-2 | - | TRBV2 | TGTGCCAGCAGTGAAGTCGGCAGGGGCTCCTATGGCTACACCTTC | CASSEVGRGSYGYTF
TRBD1 | TRBJ1-2 | - | TRBV6-5 | TGTGCCAGCAGGACACTGACAGGGGCGGATGGCTACACCTTC | CASRTLTGADGYTF
TRBD2 | TRBJ2-2 | few | TRBV29-1 | TGCAGCGCTCTGGGACTAGCGGCAAACACCGGGGAGCTGTTTTTT | CSALGLAANTGELFF
- | TRBJ2-6 | - | TRBV1 | TGCACCAGCAGCCACCAGTCCGACAGATCTGGGGCCAACGTCCTGACTTTC | CTSSHQSDRSGANVLTF
- | TRBJ2-2 | - | TRBV9 | TGTGCCAGCAGCGTCGACTACCCCGGGGAGCTGTTTTTT | CASSVDYPGELFF
- | TRBJ1-4 | - | TRBV27 | TGTGCCAGCAGTGGTGGGGCCACTAATGAAAAACTGTTTTTT | CASSGGATNEKLFF
- | TRBJ1-1 | - | TRBV5-4 | TGTGCCAGCAGCAAAGGCGGGAACACTGAAGCTTTCTTT | CASSKGGNTEAFF
TRBD1 | TRBJ2-2 | many | TRBV7-9 | TGTGCCAGCAGCTTAGATTCCCGACAGGGGATGTCCGGGGAGCTGTTTTTT | CASSLDSRQGMSGELFF
- | TRBJ2-1 | - | TRBV30 | TGTGCCTGGAGTTTCGCCCGCTCCTACAATGAGCAGTTCTTC | CAWSFARSYNEQFF
TRBD2 | TRBJ2-1 | - | TRBV25-1 | TGTGCCAGCAGTGATTTGGGGACTAAAGACAATGAGCAGTTCTTC | CASSDLGTKDNEQFF
TRBD1 | TRBJ1-2 | - | TRBV6-2/TRBV6-3 | TGTGCCAGCAGTCCGTCGGACAGGAGGGGAAATGGCTACACCTTC | CASSPSDRRGNGYTF
TRBD1 | TRBJ1-5 | - | TRBV2 | TGTGCCAGCAGCGGGACAGGGGTTGGTCAGCCCCAGCATTTT | CASSGTGVGQPQHF
- | TRBJ2-7 | - | TRBV6-1 | TGTGCCAGCAGTGAAGCGATCCGTTACGAGCAGTACTTC | CASSEAIRYEQYF
TRBD1 | TRBJ1-1 | - | TRBV9 | TGTGCCAGCAGCCCGCGGACAGGGGGCGGTCAAGCTTTCTTT | CASSPRTGGGQAFF
TRBD2 | TRBJ2-3 | - | TRBV10-3 | TGTGCCACGCTAGCGGGAGAAACAGATACGCAGTATTTT | CATLAGETDTQYF
- | TRBJ1-3 | - | TRBV4-2 | TGTGCCAGCAGCCAAGATCCCTCCCCCACCATATATTTT | CASSQDPSPTIYF
TRBD2 | TRBJ2-5 | - | TRBV5-4 | TGTGCCAGCAGCTTAGGTAGCGGGGGGGCCAGAGAGACCCAGTACTTC | CASSLGSGGARETQYF
TRBD2 | TRBJ2-1 | - | TRBV19 | TGTGCCAGTAGTATAGAAAGCGGAGTAGCGGGAATCTCCTACAATGAGCAGTTCTTC | CASSIESGVAGISYNEQFF
TRBD1 | TRBJ2-7 | - | TRBV6-6 | TGTGCCAGCTGGCCGGACAGGGACCACGAGCAGTACTTC | CASWPDRDHEQYF
TRBD1 | TRBJ1-2 | - | TRBV19 | TGTGCCAGTAGTATAACTTCGACAGGGAGAGTAGCTAACTATGGCTACACCTTC | CASSITSTGRVANYGYTF
- | TRBJ2-7 | - | TRBV7-6 | TGTGCCAGCAGCCTCGAGAGCTCCTACGAGCAGTACTTC | CASSLESSYEQYF
TRBD1 | TRBJ1-2 | - | TRBV3-1/TRBV3-2 | TGTGCCAGCAGCCAAGGGCCCGGGACAGGGGGCTATGGCTACACCTTC | CASSQGPGTGGYGYTF
- | TRBJ1-4 | few | TRBV4-3 | TGCGCCAGCAGCCAGGGCGGGGCCCGGCTGTTTTTT | CASSQGGARLFF
- | TRBJ1-2 | once | TRBV6-5 | TGTGCCAGCAGGAGGGACACCCAGGGTGGCTACACCTTC | CASRRDTQGGYTF